This T cell receptor (beta chain) stems from a study of OX40 agonist ivuxolimab in advanced cancers. Study as a whole: Intravenous ivuxolimab was administered to patients every 2 weeks at 0.01 to 10 mg/kg. Having had anti-PD-1, anti-PD-L1 or anti-CTLA-4 therapy before was allowed, and about 40% had some.

The junction had 4 bases not matched to a gene; V was cut back by 4 bases and J by 4 bases. This CDR3 contains 15 residues. The germline V gene encodes CDR1 KGHSH and CDR2 LQKENI. The data were produced by immunoSEQ multiplex PCR, yet TCRdb's version contains in-frame clones alone and is incomplete. The sample yields tens of thousands of clones, less than 90% seen once. The rearrangement uses TRBV18 and TRBJ2-5, with 12 bases matching TRBD2. This receptor was obtained from an adult with an advanced solid tumor such as melanoma, head and neck, liver or kidney cancer. Sequenced here: CD4+ or CD8+ T cells sorted from blood, sampled in a trial of the OX40 agonist ivuxolimab. The CDR3 region is CASSRRLAGAETQYF. The CDR3 nucleotides read TGTGCCAGCTCACGCCGACTAGCGGGAGCAGAGACCCAGTACTTC.